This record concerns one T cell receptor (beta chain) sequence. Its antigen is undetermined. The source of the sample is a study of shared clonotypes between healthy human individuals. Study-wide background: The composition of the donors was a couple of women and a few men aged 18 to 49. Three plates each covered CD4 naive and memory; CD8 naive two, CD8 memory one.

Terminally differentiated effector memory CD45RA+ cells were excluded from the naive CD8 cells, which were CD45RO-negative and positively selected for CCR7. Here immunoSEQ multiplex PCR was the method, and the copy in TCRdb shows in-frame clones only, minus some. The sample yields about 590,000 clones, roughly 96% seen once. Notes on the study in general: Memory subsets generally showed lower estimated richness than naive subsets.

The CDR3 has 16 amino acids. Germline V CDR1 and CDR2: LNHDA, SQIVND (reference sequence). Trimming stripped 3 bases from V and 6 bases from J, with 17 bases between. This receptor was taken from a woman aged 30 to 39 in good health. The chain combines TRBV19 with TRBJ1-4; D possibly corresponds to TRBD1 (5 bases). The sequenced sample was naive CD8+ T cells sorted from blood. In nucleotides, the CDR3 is TGTGCCAGTAGTATTCGTATGACAGAAGTGGATGAAAAACTGTTTTTT. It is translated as CASSIRMTEVDEKLFF.